This T cell receptor (beta chain) was sequenced for a study of blood T cell repertoires in COVID-19. Study background: Some COVID-19 samples were acute and others convalescent; all came from the United States, Italy and Spain.

CDR1 and CDR2 (germline): KGHDR, SFDVKD. The CDR3 totals 13 residues. V lost 3 bases and J 6 bases, leaving 7 bases between the germline ends. Original methodology: Scientists estimated how many nucleated cells there were by amplifying reference gene primers. Assay: immunoSEQ multiplex PCR; the TCRdb copy retains only in-frame clones and omits some. V, J and clone size are those of that table, while D and trimming were read from the DNA. The top ten clones hold roughly 3.5% of a sample with 200,000 to 250,000 clones, 82% of them seen once. Individuals drawn from around 25 US areas were about 18 to 95 years old.

The origin of this receptor is a woman aged 55-70 years who had recovered from COVID-19. Sequenced material: PBMCs or T cells enriched from blood (not recorded which). V and J are TRBV24-1 and TRBJ1-4; D call uncertain. This chain's CDR3 is CATSDGSDEKLFF. CDR3 in DNA: TGTGCCACCAGTGATGGGAGCGATGAAAAACTGTTTTTT.